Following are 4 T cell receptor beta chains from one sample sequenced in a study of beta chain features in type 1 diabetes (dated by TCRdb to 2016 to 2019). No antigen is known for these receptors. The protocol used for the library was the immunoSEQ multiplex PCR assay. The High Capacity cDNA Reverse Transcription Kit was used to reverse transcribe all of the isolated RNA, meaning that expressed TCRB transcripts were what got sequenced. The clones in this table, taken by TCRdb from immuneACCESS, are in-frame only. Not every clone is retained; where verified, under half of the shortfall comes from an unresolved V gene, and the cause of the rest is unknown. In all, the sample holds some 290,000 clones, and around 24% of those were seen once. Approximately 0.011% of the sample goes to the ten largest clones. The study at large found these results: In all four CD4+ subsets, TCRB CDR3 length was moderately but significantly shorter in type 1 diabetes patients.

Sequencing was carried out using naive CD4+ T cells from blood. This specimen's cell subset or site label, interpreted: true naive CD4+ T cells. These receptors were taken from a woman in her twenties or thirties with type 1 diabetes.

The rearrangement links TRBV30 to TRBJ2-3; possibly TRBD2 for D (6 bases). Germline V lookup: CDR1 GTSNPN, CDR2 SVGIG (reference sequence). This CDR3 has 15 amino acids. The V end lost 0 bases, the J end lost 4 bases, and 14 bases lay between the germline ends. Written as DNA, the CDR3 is TGTGCCTGGAGTGTCGACGGGAGTTACGCAGATACGCAGTATTTT. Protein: CAWSVDGSYADTQYF.

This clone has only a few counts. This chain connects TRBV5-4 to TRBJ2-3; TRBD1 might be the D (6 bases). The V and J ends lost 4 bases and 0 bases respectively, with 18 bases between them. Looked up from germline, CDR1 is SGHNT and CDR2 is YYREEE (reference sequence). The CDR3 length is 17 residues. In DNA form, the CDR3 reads TGTGCCAGCAGCACCCCCTTACAGGGTCTTAGCACAGATACGCAGTATTTT. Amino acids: CASSTPLQGLSTDTQYF.

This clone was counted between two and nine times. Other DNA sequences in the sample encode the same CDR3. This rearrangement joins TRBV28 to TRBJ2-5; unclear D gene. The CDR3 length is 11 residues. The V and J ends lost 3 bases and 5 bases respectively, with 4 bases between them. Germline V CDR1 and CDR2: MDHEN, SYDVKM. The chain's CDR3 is CASSFRETQYF. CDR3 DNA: TGTGCCAGCAGTTTCAGGGAGACCCAGTACTTC.

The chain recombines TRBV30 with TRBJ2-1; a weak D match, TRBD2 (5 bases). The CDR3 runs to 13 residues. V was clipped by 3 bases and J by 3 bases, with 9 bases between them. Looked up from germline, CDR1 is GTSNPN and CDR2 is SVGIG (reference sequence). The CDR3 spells CAWRTRGYNEQFF. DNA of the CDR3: TGTGCCTGGAGAACCCGGGGCTACAATGAGCAGTTCTTC.